The rows below give T cell receptor beta chains drawn from one sample of a study of T cells in tumors and immune-related adverse events. The table came from immunoSEQ multiplex PCR; TCRdb's copy has only in-frame clones and leaves some out. The sample lists roughly 23,000 clones, 75% to 95% occurring once. This specimen was lymph node tissue, taken from a patient treated with anti-PD-1 therapy. The origin of the receptors is a female donor with metastatic renal cell carcinoma. The CDR3 runs from the conserved cysteine through the conserved F or W. The D gene is left open where the match is weak. The size entry is marked missing in some rows and otherwise reads once, few, many or a size class.

V gene,clone size,D gene,J gene,CDR3 DNA,CDR3 protein
TRBV7-8,once,TRBD2,TRBJ2-1,TGTGCCAGCAGCTTAGGGGGACTAGCAGGGTCCGCCTACAATGAGCAGTTCTTC,CASSLGGLAGSAYNEQFF
TRBV5-5,.,.,TRBJ1-1,TGTGCCAGCAGCTTCGGTTTTGGGGCTTTCTTT,CASSFGFGAFF
TRBV2,.,.,TRBJ1-1,TGTGCCAGCAGTGAAGGGGTTTACACTGAAGCTTTCTTT,CASSEGVYTEAFF
TRBV5-1,.,TRBD1,TRBJ1-5,TGCGCCAGCAGCCCGGGGACAGGAAGAAATCAGCCCCAGCATTTT,CASSPGTGRNQPQHF
TRBV10-3,.,.,TRBJ1-1,TGTGCCATCAGTGAGTGGTCAGGGGACACTGAAGCTTTCTTT,CAISEWSGDTEAFF
TRBV25-1,.,TRBD2,TRBJ2-7,TGTGCCAGCAGTGAAGCGGGAGTGGGATACGAGCAGTACTTC,CASSEAGVGYEQYF
TRBV28,.,.,TRBJ1-1,TGTGCCAGCTCACCTTATGGGCCTGAAGCTTTCTTT,CASSPYGPEAFF
TRBV29-1,.,.,TRBJ2-3,TGCAGCGTTGAAGTCTTTACTAGTCGGGCCACAGATACGCAGTATTTT,CSVEVFTSRATDTQYF
TRBV5-6,.,TRBD1,TRBJ2-3,TGTGCCAGCAGCCTCCGGGACAGGGGATGTCTTTTT,CASSLRDRGCLF
TRBV7-9,.,TRBD2,TRBJ2-1,TGTGCGGCACGGGCTAGCGGACCCTACAATGAGCAGTTCTTC,CAARASGPYNEQFF
TRBV7-2,once,.,TRBJ1-1,TGTGCCAGCAGCACCGTGGAGAGCACTGAAGCTTTCTTT,CASSTVESTEAFF
TRBV11-2,few,.,TRBJ2-7,TGTGCCAGCAGCTTAGCACAGACCTACGAGCAGTACTTC,CASSLAQTYEQYF
TRBV4-1,once,.,TRBJ2-1,TGCGCCAGCAGCCCCGATTGGAGCTCTTTTCGGAATGAGCAGTTCTTC,CASSPDWSSFRNEQFF
TRBV6-1,.,.,TRBJ2-7,TGTGACAGCACCGGAGATTACGAGCAGTACTTC,CDSTGDYEQYF
TRBV4-1,.,TRBD2,TRBJ2-5,TGCGCCAGCAGCCAAGATAGCGGGATGAGGGGGGAGACCCAGTACTTC,CASSQDSGMRGETQYF
TRBV9,.,TRBD2,TRBJ2-3,TGTGCCAGCAGCGCTGATTGGGGGAGGGTCACAGATACGCAGTATTTT,CASSADWGRVTDTQYF